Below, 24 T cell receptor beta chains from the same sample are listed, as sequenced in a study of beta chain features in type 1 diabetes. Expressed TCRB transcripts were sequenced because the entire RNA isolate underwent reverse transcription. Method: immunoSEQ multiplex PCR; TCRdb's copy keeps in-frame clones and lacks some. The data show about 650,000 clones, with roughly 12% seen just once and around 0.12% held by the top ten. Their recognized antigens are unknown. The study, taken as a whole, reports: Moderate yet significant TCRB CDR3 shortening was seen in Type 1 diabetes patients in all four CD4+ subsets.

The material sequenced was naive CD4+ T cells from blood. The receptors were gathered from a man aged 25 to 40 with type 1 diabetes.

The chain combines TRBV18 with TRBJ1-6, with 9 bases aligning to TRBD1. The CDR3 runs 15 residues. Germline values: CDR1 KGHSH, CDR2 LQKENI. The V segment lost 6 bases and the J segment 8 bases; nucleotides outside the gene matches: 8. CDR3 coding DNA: TGTGCCAGCTCCCCCAGGAGACAGGGGGATTCACCCCTCCACTTT. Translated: CASSPRRQGDSPLHF.

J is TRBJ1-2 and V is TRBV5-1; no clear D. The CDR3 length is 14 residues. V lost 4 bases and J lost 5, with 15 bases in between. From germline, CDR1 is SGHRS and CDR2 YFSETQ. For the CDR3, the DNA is TGCGCCAGCAGCCCTTCGGCGGCCGAATATGGCTACACCTTC. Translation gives CASSPSAAEYGYTF.

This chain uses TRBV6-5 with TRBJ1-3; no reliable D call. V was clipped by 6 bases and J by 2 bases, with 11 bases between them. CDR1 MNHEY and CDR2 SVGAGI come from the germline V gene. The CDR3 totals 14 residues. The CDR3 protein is CASSLLLAGNTIYF. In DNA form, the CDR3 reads TGTGCCAGCAGCCTCCTCCTCGCTGGAAACACCATATATTTT.

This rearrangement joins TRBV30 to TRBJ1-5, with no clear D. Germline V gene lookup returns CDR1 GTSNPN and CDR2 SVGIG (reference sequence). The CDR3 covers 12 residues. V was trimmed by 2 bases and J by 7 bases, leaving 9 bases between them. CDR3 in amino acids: CAWSSLGQPQHF. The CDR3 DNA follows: TGTGCCTGGAGTTCCCTGGGACAGCCCCAGCATTTT.

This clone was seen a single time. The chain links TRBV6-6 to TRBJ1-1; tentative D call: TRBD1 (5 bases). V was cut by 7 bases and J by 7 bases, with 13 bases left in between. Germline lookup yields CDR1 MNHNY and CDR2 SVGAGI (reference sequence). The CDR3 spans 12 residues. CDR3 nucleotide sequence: TGTGCCAGCACCAAACAGGCTTTTGAAGCTTTCTTT. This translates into CASTKQAFEAFF.

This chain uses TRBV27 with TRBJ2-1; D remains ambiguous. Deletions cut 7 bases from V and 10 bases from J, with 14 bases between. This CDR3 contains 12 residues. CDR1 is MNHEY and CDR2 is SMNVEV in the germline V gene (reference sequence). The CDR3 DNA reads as TGTGCCAGCACCGGAGCTACAATGGAGCAGTTCTTC. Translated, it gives CASTGATMEQFF.

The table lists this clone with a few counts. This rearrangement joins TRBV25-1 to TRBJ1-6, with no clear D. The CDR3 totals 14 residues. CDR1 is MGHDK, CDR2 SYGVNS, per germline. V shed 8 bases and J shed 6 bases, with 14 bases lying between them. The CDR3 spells CASSPLLSNSPLHF. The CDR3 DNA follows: TGTGCCAGCTCACCACTGTTGAGTAATTCACCCCTCCACTTT.

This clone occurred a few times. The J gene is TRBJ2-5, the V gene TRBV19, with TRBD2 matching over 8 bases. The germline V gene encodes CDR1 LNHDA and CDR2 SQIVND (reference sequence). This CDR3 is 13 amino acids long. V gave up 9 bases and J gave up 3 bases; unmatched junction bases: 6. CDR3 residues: CARVRREEETQYF. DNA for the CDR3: TGTGCCAGGGTTCGGCGGGAGGAAGAGACCCAGTACTTC.

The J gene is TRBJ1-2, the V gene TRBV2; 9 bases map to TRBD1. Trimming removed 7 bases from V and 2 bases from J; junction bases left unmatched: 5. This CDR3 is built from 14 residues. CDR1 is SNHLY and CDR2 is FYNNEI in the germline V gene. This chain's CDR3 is CASTSGQGNYGYTF. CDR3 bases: TGTGCCAGCACCTCGGGACAGGGAAACTATGGCTACACCTTC.

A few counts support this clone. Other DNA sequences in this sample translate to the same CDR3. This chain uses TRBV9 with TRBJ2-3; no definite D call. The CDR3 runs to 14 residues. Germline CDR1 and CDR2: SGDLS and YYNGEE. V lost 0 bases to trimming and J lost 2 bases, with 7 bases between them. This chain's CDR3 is CASSVESATDTQYF. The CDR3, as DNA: TGTGCCAGCAGCGTAGAGTCGGCCACAGATACGCAGTATTTT.

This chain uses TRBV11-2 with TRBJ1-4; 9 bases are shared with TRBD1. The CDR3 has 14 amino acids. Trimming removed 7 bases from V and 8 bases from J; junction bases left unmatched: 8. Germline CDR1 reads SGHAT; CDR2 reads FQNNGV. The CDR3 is CASTWGQGREKLFF. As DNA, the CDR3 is TGTGCCAGCACCTGGGGACAGGGTAGGGAAAAACTGTTTTTT.

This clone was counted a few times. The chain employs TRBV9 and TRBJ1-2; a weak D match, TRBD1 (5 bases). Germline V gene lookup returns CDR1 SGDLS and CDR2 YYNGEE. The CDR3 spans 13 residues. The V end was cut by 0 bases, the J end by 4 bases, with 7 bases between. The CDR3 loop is CASSVDGTYGYTF. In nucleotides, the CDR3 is TGTGCCAGCAGCGTAGACGGGACCTATGGCTACACCTTC.

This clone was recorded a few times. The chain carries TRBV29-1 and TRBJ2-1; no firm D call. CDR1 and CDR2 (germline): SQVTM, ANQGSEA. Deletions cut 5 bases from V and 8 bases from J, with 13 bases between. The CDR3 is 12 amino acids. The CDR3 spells CSVTFSIDEQFF. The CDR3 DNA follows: TGCAGCGTTACCTTCAGTATCGATGAGCAGTTCTTC.

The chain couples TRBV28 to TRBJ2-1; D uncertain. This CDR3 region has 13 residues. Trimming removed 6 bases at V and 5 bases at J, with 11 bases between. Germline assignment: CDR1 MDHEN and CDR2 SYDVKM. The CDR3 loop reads CASREGNNNEQFF. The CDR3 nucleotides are TGTGCCAGCAGGGAAGGGAATAACAATGAGCAGTTCTTC.

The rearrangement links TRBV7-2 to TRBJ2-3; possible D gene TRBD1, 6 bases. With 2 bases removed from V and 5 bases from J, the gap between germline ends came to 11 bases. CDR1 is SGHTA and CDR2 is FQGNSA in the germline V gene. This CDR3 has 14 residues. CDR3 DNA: TGTGCCAGCAGCTTAAGGCAGGGGATAGATACGCAGTATTTT. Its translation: CASSLRQGIDTQYF.

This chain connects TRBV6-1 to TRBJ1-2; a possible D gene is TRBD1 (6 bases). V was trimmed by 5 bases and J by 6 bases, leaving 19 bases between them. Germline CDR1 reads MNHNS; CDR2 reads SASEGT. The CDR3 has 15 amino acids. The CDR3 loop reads CASSPYRDGENGYTF. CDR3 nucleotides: TGTGCCAGCAGTCCGTACAGGGATGGAGAGAATGGCTACACCTTC.

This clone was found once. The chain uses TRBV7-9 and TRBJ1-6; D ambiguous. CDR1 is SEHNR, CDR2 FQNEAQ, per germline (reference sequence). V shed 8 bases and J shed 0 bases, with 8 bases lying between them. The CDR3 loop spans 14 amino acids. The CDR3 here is CASAEDSYNSPLHF. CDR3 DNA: TGTGCCAGCGCCGAGGACTCCTATAATTCACCCCTCCACTTT.

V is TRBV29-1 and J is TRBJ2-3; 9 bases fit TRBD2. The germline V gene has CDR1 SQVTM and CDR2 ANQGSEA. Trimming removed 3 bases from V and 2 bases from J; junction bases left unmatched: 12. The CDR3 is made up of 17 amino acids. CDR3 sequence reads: CSVEKIATSGTTDTQYF. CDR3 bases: TGCAGCGTTGAGAAGATCGCGACTAGCGGCACCACAGATACGCAGTATTTT.

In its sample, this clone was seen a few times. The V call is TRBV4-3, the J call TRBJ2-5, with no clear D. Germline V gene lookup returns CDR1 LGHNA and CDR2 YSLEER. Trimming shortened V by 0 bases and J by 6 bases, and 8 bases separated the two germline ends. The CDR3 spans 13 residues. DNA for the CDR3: TGCGCCAGCAGCCAAGATGGTGGACAGACCCAGTACTTC. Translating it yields CASSQDGGQTQYF.

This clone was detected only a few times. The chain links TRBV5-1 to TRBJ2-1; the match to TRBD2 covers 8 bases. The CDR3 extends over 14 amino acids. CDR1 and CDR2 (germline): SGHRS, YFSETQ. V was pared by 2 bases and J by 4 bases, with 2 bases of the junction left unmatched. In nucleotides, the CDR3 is TGCGCCAGCAGCTTCCGACTAGCGTACAATGAGCAGTTCTTC. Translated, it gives CASSFRLAYNEQFF.

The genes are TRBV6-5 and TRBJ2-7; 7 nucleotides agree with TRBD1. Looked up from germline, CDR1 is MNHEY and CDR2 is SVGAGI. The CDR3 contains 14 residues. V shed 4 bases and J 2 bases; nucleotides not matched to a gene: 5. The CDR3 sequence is CASSSGQDAYEQYF. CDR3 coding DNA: TGTGCCAGCAGTTCCGGACAGGACGCCTACGAGCAGTACTTC.

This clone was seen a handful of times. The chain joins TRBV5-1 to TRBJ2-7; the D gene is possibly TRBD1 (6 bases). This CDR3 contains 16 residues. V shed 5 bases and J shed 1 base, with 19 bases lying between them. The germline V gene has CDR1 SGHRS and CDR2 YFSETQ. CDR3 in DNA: TGCGCCAGCAGTGGACAGTCCTGGGCGGGTTCCTACGAGCAGTACTTC. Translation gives CASSGQSWAGSYEQYF.

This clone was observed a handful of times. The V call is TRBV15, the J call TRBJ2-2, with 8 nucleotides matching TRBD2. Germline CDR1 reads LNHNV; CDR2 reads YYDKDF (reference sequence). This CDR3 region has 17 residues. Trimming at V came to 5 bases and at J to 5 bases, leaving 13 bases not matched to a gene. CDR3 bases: TGTGCCACCAGCGGGGACGGGGGGGCCGTTATAACCGGGGAGCTGTTTTTT. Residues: CATSGDGGAVITGELFF.

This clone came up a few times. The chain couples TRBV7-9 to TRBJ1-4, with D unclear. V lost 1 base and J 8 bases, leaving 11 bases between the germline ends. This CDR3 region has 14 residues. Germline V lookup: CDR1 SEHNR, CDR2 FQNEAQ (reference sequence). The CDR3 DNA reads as TGTGCCAGCAGCTTAGGAGGGTATCAGGAAAAACTGTTTTTT. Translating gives CASSLGGYQEKLFF. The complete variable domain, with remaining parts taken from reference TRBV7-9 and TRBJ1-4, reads DTGVSQNPRHKITKRGQNVTFRCDPISEHNRLYWYRQTLGQGPEFLTYFQNEAQLEKSRLLSDRFSAERPKGSFSTLEIQRTEQGDSAMYLCASSLGGYQEKLFFGSGTQLSVL.